A selection of T cell receptor beta chains follows, all from one sample in a study of monozygotic twins with cystic fibrosis. Clones were sequenced by immunoSEQ multiplex PCR, and TCRdb holds only the in-frame ones, with some missing. The sample contains roughly 25,000 clones, 80% to 95% of which appear only once. What was sequenced was blood. These TCRs come from a girl aged 2-10 years with cystic fibrosis. The CDR3 runs from the conserved cysteine through the conserved F or W. D genes are given only for firm matches. Clone size is not always given. Where it is, it says once, few, many or a class for expanded clones.

NA	once	TRBV18	TRBJ1-5	CASSPLGDQPQHF
TRBD1	NA	TRBV5-4	TRBJ1-5	CASSLGEGQGNQPQHF
NA	NA	TRBV5-1	TRBJ1-1	CASSLGLELTEAFF
TRBD2	NA	TRBV7-7	TRBJ2-5	CASSLLAGGLETQYF
NA	NA	TRBV9	TRBJ1-5	CASSGAGDAGQPQHF
NA	NA	TRBV29-1	TRBJ2-5	CSATAGAQETQYF
TRBD2	NA	TRBV5-4	TRBJ2-5	CASSNRLAGDETQYF
NA	NA	TRBV30	TRBJ1-2	CAWSVSRQGLGTF
NA	once	TRBV15	TRBJ2-3	CATSRVKLGRWDTQYF
TRBD1	NA	TRBV18	TRBJ2-7	CASSPTGQGSYEQYF
TRBD2	NA	TRBV4-3	TRBJ2-1	CASSQNLASGGEGNEQFF
NA	NA	TRBV5-6	TRBJ2-7	CASSLYSGQSDEQYF
NA	NA	TRBV18	TRBJ2-7	CASSPIVSPSYEQYF
NA	NA	TRBV7-9	TRBJ1-1	CASSLTNTEAFF
NA	NA	TRBV5-6	TRBJ1-1	CASSLFGGVNTEAFF
TRBD1	NA	TRBV7-2	TRBJ1-2	CASSSRDRVTNYGYTF
TRBD1	NA	TRBV6-5	TRBJ1-6	CASSYRTGGGSPLHF
NA	NA	TRBV5-6	TRBJ2-1	CASSSPGQPRDEQFF
TRBD1	NA	TRBV19	TRBJ2-7	CASSLTGGSGEQYF
TRBD2	NA	TRBV9	TRBJ2-7	CASSVDSGGVYEQYF
NA	NA	TRBV7-9	TRBJ1-5	CASSENTGSNQPQHF
NA	few	TRBV7-9	TRBJ1-2	CASSSDSNYGYTF
TRBD1	NA	TRBV7-9	TRBJ2-1	CASSLEDRGYNEQFF
TRBD1	NA	TRBV5-1	TRBJ1-1	CASSFGTGLYGNTEAFF
TRBD1	NA	TRBV6-1	TRBJ1-5	CASITGDNQPQHF
TRBD2	NA	TRBV7-9	TRBJ2-1	CASSPGGTSVYSYNEQFF
NA	NA	TRBV5-5	TRBJ1-1	CASSLEGSRSAGKAFF
NA	NA	TRBV5-4	TRBJ1-1	CASSQIGQMNTEAFF
TRBD1	NA	TRBV7-9	TRBJ1-2	CASGTGAYGYTF
TRBD2	NA	TRBV6-1	TRBJ2-7	CASSPRLAGRYEQYF
NA	NA	TRBV27	TRBJ1-2	CASSYRVNYGYTF
TRBD2	NA	TRBV7-2	TRBJ2-5	CASSTRTSGGAMETQYF
NA	NA	TRBV10-3	TRBJ2-6	CAISEVGYSGANVLTF
TRBD1	NA	TRBV7-2	TRBJ1-2	CASSLEGAHGYTF
NA	NA	TRBV7-6	TRBJ2-2	CASSLIGFPGELFF
NA	NA	TRBV6-5	TRBJ2-3	CASSPPLGRADTQYF
NA	NA	TRBV30	TRBJ1-6	CAWSVGNTFYNSPLHF
NA	NA	TRBV18	TRBJ2-1	CASSPFQLDPTYNEQFF
NA	NA	TRBV4-3	TRBJ2-7	CASSIRGGAYEQYF
TRBD1	once	TRBV27	TRBJ1-4	CASSSTTGGNEKLFF
NA	NA	TRBV2	TRBJ2-3	CASSEGRGLGTDTQYF
TRBD1	NA	TRBV7-9	TRBJ1-2	CASSSDRGELPHSYGYTF
TRBD2	NA	TRBV4-2	TRBJ2-1	CASSQKTSGGGRDEQFF
NA	NA	TRBV30	TRBJ1-4	CAWRPPDRTNEKLFF
NA	few	TRBV7-9	TRBJ1-1	CASSLALVEAFF
TRBD1	NA	TRBV4-1	TRBJ2-3	CASSQAVRDRPNTDTQYF
NA	NA	TRBV6-6	TRBJ1-1	CASSYPVTRDTEAFF
NA	NA	TRBV19	TRBJ2-7	CASSIDSQNIYEQYF
NA	NA	TRBV5-5	TRBJ1-1	CASSPDSPGSEAFF
NA	once	TRBV5-4	TRBJ2-2	CASSLGSGELFF
NA	NA	TRBV5-1	TRBJ1-2	CASSLGAGDYGYTF
NA	NA	TRBV4-3	TRBJ2-3	CASSPAGTYTSTDTQYF
NA	NA	TRBV19	TRBJ1-2	CASRAGGDYGYTF
NA	NA	TRBV5-1	TRBJ2-7	CASSYSGLAYEQYF
TRBD2	NA	TRBV5-1	TRBJ2-1	CASSLEQRGYNEQFF
NA	NA	TRBV11-2	TRBJ1-1	CASSAQLMNTEAFF
TRBD1	NA	TRBV5-6	TRBJ1-1	CASSSDREDGTEAFF
NA	NA	TRBV4-3	TRBJ2-3	CASSQDHRGTQYF